A selection of T cell receptor beta chains follows, all from one sample in a study of T cell responses to AZD1222 COVID-19 vaccine. TCRdb's copy holds only in-frame clones and misses some; the assay was immunoSEQ multiplex PCR. The table records fewer than 150,000 clones, less than 95% of them present only once. This specimen consisted of peripheral blood, obtained on day 0 of AZD1222 vaccination. The receptor source for this set is an adult in good health. The CDR3 runs from the conserved cysteine through the conserved F or W.

V gene	J gene	CDR3 protein
TRBV2	TRBJ2-6	CASRRTTGSGANVLTF
TRBV11-3	TRBJ1-3	CASSLGVFGTGNTIYF
TRBV27	TRBJ2-1	CASSLRLAGYYNEQFF
TRBV20-1	TRBJ1-1	CSASRGDTEAFF
TRBV2	TRBJ2-3	CASSGQREWDTDTQYF
TRBV3-1/TRBV3-2	TRBJ1-5	CASSYGVDQPQHF
TRBV19	TRBJ2-4	CASSPGTGGTKNIQYF
TRBV7-9	TRBJ2-7	CASSLAYRAGSYEQYF
TRBV20-1	TRBJ2-1	CSATPYNEQFF
TRBV7-3	TRBJ2-3	CASSLIGSSGSGVDTQYF
TRBV7-8	TRBJ2-7	CASSLAHLVDEQYF